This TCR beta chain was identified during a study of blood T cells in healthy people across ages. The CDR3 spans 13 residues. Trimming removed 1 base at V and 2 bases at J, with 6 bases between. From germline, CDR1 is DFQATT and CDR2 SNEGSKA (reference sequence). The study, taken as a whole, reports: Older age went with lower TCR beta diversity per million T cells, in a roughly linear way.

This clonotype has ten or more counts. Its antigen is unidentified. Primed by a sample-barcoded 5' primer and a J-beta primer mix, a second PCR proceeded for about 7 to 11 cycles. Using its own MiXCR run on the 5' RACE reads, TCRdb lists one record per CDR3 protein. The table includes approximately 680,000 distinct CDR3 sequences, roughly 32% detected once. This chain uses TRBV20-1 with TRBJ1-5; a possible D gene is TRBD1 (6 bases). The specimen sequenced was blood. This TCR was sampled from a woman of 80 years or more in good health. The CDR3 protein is CSARGQGNQPQHF. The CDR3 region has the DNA TGCAGTGCTAGAGGACAGGGCAATCAGCCCCAGCATTTT.